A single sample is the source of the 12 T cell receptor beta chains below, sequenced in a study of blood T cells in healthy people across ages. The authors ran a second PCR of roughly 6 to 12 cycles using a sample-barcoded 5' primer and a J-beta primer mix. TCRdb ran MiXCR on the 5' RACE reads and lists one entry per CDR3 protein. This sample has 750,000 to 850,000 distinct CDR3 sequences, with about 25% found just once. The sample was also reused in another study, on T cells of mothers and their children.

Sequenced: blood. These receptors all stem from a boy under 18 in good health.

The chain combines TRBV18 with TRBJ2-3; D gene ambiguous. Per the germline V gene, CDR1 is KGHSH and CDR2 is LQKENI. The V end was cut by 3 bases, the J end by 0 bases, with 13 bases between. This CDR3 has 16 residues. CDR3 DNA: TGTGCCAGCTCACCGGACCGGCACTCTAGCACAGATACGCAGTATTTT. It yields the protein CASSPDRHSSTDTQYF. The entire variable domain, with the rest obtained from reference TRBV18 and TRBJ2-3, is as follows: NAGVMQNPRHLVRRRGQEARLRCSPMKGHSHVYWYRQLPEEGLKFMVYLQKENIIDESGMPKERFSAEFPKEGPSILRIQQVVRGDSAAYFCASSPDRHSSTDTQYFGPGTRLTVL.

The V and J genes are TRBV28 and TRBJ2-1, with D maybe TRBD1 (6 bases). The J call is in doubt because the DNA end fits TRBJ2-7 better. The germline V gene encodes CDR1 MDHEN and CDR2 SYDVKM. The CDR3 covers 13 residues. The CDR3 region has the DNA TGTGCCAGCAGGGGGACATGGGGCCACGAGCAGTACTTC. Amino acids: CASRGTWGHEQYF.

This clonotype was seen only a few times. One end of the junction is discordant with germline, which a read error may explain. CDR3 residues: CSASLLAGGRERYF. CDR3 coding DNA: TGCAGTGCTAGCCTGCTAGCGGGAGGTAGAGAGCGGTACTTC. The chain combines TRBV20-1 with TRBJ2-7, with TRBD2 identical over 11 bases. CDR3 length equals 14 residues. Germline assignment: CDR1 DFQATT and CDR2 SNEGSKA (reference sequence).

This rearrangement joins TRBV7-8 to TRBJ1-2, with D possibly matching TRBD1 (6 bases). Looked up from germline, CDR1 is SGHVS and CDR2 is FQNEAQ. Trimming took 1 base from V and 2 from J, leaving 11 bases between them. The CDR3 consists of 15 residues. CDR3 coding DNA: TGTGCCAGCAGCTTAGGGGGGACACCGAACTATGGCTACACCTTC. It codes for CASSLGGTPNYGYTF.

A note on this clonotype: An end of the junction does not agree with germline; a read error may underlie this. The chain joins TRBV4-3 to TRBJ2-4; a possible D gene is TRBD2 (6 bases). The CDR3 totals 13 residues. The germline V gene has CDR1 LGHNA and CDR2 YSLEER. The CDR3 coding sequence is TGCGCCAGCAGCCAAGAGGAGGGTAACATTCGGTACTTC. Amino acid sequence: CASSQEEGNIRYF.

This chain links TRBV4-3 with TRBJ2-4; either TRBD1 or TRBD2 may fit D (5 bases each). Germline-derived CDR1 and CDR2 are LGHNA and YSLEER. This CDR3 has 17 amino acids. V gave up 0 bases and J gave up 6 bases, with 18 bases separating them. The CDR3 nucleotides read TGCGCCAGCAGCCAAGATCGCGCAGCCGGTGGGGGAAACATTCAGTACTTC. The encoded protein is CASSQDRAAGGGNIQYF.

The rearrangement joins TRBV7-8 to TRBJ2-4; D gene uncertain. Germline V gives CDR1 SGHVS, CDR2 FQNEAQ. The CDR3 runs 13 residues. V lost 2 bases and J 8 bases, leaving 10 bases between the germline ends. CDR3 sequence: CASSLWDQDIQYF. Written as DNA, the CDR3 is TGTGCCAGCAGCTTATGGGATCAGGACATTCAGTACTTC. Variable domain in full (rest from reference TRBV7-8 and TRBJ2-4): GAGVSQSPRYKVAKRGQDVALRCDPISGHVSLFWYQQALGQGPEFLTYFQNEAQLDKSGLPSDRFFAERPEGSVSTLKIQRTQQEDSAVYLCASSLWDQDIQYFGAGTRLSVL.

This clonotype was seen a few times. CDR3 nucleotides: TGTGCCAGCAGTTTTAATCTAGACAGCCAAGAGACCCAGTACTTC. This translates into CASSFNLDSQETQYF. The rearrangement joins TRBV12-3 or TRBV12-4 to TRBJ2-5; D might be TRBD1 (5 bases). This CDR3 has 15 residues. Trimming took off 3 bases at V and 1 base at J, with 12 bases between the two ends.

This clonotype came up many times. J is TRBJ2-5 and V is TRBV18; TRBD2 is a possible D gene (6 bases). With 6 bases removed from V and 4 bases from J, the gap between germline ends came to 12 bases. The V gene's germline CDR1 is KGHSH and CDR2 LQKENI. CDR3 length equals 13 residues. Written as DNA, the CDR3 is TGTGCCAGCTCCGCGCGGGGCGGAGAGACCCAGTACTTC. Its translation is CASSARGGETQYF.

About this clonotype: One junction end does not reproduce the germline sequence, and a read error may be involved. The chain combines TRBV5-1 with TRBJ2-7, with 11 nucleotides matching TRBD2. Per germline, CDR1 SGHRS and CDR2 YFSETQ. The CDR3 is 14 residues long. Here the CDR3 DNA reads TGCGCCAGCAGCCCCGGGACTAGCGGTAGTACGTGTCACTTC. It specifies CASSPGTSGSTCHF.

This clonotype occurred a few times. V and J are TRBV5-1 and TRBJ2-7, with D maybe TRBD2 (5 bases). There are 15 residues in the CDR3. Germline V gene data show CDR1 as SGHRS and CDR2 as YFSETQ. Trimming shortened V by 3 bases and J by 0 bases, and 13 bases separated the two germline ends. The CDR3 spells CASSWSSGSSYEQYF. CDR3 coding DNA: TGCGCCAGCAGCTGGAGCAGCGGAAGCTCCTACGAGCAGTACTTC.

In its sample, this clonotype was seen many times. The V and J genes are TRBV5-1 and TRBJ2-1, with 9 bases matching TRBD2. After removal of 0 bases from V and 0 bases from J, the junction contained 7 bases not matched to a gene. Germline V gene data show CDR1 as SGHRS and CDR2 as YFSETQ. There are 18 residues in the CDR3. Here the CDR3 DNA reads TGCGCCAGCAGCTTGGATGCTAGCGGGGCCGCCTCCTACAATGAGCAGTTCTTC. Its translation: CASSLDASGAASYNEQFF.